This T cell receptor (beta chain) was recovered during a study of CD8 T cells in Susac syndrome. CD8+ and CD4+ blood T cells underwent TCR beta sequencing. Random hexamers were used to reverse transcribe roughly 0.5 to 1 ug of RNA. An immunoSEQ multiplex PCR generated amplified TCR beta CDR3 products spanning 54 Vbeta and 13 Jbeta. TCRdb processed the immunoSEQ multiplex PCR reads anew with MiXCR; each CDR3 protein has one entry. The repertoire holds about 120,000 distinct CDR3 sequences, roughly 94% seen once, with approximately 0.1% in the top ten. This CDR3 contains 14 residues. Trimming cost V 6 bases and J 12 bases; bases outside gene matches: 16. Germline loops: CDR1 SNHLY, CDR2 FYNNEI.

This sequence originates from a human donor in good health. The chain recombines TRBV2 with TRBJ1-2; 7 nucleotides align to TRBD1. Sequenced: CD4+ T cells from PBMCs. CDR3 sequence (DNA): TGTGCCAGCAGACCAAGCCGGGACAGTTTTGCGAACACCTTC. Encoded protein: CASRPSRDSFANTF.